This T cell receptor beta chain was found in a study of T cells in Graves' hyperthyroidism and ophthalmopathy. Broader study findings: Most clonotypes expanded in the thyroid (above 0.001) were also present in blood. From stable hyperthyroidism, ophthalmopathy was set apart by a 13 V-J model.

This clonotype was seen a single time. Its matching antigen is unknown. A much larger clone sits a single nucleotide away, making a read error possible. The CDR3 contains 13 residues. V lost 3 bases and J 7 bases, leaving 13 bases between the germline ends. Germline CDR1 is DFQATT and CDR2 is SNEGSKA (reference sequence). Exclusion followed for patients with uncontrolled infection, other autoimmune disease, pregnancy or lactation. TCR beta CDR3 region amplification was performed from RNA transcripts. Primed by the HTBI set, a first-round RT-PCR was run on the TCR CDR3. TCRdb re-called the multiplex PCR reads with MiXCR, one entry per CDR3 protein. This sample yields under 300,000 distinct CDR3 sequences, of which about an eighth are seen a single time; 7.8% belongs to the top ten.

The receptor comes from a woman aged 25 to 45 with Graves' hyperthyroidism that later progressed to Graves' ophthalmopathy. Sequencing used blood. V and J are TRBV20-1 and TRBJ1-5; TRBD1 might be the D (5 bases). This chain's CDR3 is CSARLGGLQPQHF. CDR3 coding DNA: TGCAGTGCTAGGTTGGGGGGGTTACAGCCCCAGCATTTT.